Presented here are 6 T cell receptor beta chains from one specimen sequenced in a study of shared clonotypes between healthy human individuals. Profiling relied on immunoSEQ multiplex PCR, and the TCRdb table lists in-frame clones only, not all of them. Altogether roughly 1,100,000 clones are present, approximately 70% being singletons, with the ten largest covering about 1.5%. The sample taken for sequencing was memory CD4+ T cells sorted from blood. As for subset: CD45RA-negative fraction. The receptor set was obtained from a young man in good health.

The CDR3 coding sequence is TGTGCCAGCAGCCAAGTAACAGGCACCGGGGAGCTGTTTTTT. Encoded protein: CASSQVTGTGELFF. This rearrangement joins TRBV14 to TRBJ2-2; a weak D match, TRBD1 (5 bases). Germline-derived CDR1 and CDR2 are SGHDN and FVKESK. The CDR3 contains 14 residues. Between the trimmed V and J ends, which lost 1 base and 4 bases, there was a span of 7 bases.

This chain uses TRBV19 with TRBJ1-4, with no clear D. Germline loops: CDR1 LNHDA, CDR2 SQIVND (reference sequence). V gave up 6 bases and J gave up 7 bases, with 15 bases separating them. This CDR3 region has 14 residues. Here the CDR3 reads CASRSGSAGEKLFF. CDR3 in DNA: TGTGCCAGTAGATCGGGCAGCGCGGGTGAAAAACTGTTTTTT.

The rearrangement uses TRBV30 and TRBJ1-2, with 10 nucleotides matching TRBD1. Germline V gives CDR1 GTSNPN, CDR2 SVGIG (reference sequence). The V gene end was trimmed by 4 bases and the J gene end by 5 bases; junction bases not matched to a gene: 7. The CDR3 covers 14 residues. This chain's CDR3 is CAWMGQGTHYGYTF. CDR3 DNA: TGTGCCTGGATGGGACAGGGGACCCATTATGGCTACACCTTC.

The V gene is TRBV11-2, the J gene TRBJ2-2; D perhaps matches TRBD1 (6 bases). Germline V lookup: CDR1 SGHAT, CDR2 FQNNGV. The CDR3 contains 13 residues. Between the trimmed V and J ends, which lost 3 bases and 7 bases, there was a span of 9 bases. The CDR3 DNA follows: TGTGCCAGCAGCTTTACAGGGATCGGGGAGCTGTTTTTT. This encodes CASSFTGIGELFF. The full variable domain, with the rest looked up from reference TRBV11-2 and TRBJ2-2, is EAGVAQSPRYKIIEKRQSVAFWCNPISGHATLYWYQQILGQGPKLLIQFQNNGVVDDSQLPKDRFSAERLKGVDSTLKIQPAKLEDSAVYLCASSFTGIGELFFGEGSRLTVL.

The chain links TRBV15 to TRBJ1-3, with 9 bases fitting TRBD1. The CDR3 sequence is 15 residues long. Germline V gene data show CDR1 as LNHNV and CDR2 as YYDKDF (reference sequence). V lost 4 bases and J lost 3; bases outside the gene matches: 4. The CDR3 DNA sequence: TGTGCCACCAGCAACAGGGGGCGAGATGGAAACACCATATATTTT. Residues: CATSNRGRDGNTIYF.

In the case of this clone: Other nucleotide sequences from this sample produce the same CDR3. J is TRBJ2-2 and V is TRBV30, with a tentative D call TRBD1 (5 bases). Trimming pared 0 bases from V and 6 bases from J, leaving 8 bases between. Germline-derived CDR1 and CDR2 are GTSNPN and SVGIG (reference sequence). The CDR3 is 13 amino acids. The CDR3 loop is CAWSVRRAGELFF. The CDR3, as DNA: TGTGCCTGGAGTGTGCGCAGGGCCGGGGAGCTGTTTTTT. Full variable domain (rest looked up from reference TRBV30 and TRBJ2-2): SQTIHQWPATLVQPVGSPLSLECTVEGTSNPNLYWYRQAAGRGLQLLFYSVGIGQISSEVPQNLSASRPQDRQFILSSKKLLLSDSGFYLCAWSVRRAGELFFGEGSRLTVL.